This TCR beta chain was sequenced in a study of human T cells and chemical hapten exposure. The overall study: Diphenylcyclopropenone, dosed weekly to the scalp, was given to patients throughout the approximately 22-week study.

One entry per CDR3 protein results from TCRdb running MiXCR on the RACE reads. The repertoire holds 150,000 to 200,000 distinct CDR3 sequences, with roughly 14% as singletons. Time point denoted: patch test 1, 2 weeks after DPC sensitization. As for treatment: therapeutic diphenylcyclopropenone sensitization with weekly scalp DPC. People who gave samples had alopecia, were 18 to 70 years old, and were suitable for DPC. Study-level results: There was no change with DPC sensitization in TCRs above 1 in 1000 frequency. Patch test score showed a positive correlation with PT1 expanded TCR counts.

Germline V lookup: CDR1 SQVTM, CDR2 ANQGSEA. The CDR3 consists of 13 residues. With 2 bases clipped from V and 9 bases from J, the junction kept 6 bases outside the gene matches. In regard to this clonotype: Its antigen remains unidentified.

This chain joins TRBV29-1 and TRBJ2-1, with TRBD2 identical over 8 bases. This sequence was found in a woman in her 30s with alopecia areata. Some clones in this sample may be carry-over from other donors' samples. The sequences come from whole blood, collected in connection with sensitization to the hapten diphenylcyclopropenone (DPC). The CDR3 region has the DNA TGCAGCGTTGAAAGCGGGAGTAGGGTTGAGCAGTTCTTC. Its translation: CSVESGSRVEQFF.